One sample yielded the 8 T cell receptor beta chains listed below, sequenced in a study of CD8 T cells in Susac syndrome. cDNA came from 0.5 to 1 ug RNA primed by random hexamers. TCRdb reanalysed the immunoSEQ multiplex PCR reads using MiXCR and keeps one entry per CDR3 protein. Among about 75,000 distinct CDR3 sequences listed, roughly 94% were seen once. What was sequenced was CD8+ T cells from PBMCs. The receptors come from a human donor with Susac syndrome.

V usage is TRBV7-8 and J usage is TRBJ2-1; the D gene could be TRBD1 or TRBD2 (6 bases each). CDR1 is SGHVS, CDR2 FQNEAQ, per germline. CDR3 length: 14 amino acids. Trimming took 0 bases from V and 8 from J, leaving 11 bases between them. CDR3 DNA sequence: TGTGCCAGCAGCTTAGCGGGGGGCCGGGATGAGCAGTTCTTC. This translates into CASSLAGGRDEQFF.

The chain joins TRBV7-9 to TRBJ1-4, with 7 nucleotides matching TRBD1. V was clipped by 3 bases and J by 5 bases; unmatched bases: 6. Germline V gives CDR1 SEHNR, CDR2 FQNEAQ (reference sequence). This CDR3 is 15 amino acids long. In nucleotides, the CDR3 is TGTGCCAGCAGCTTGACCGGGACAGAGAATGAAAAACTGTTTTTT. This gives the protein CASSLTGTENEKLFF.

V is TRBV6-1 and J is TRBJ2-1; D may correspond to TRBD1 or TRBD2 (7 bases each). Germline assignment: CDR1 MNHNS and CDR2 SASEGT. The CDR3 loop spans 14 amino acids. V was clipped by 10 bases and J by 8 bases, with 21 bases between them. DNA of the CDR3: TGTGCCACCCCCAGGGGGGGGCGAGGAGATGAGCAGTTCTTC. Translating gives CATPRGGRGDEQFF.

This clonotype has just a few counts. V gene TRBV14 combines with J gene TRBJ2-7; a possible D gene is TRBD1 (5 bases). The CDR3 is made up of 12 amino acids. V lost 5 bases and J 3 bases, leaving 8 bases between the germline ends. Germline CDR1 and CDR2: SGHDN and FVKESK. The DNA of the CDR3 is TGTGCCAGCAGCGGACAACTCTACGAGCAGTACTTC. This encodes CASSGQLYEQYF.

The V gene is TRBV12-3 or TRBV12-4, the J gene TRBJ2-3; no firm D call. Deletions cut 4 bases from V and 3 bases from J, with 11 bases between. The length of the CDR3 is 14 residues. The CDR3 loop is CASSSPSFTDTQYF. The CDR3 bases are TGTGCCAGCAGTTCCCCGTCTTTTACAGATACGCAGTATTTT.

The chain carries TRBV7-9 and TRBJ2-5, with 9 nucleotides matching TRBD2. There are 16 residues in the CDR3. The germline gives CDR1 SEHNR, CDR2 FQNEAQ (reference sequence). Trimming took 6 bases from V and 3 from J; bases not matched to a gene: 11. CDR3 sequence reads: CASRTTVAGAKETQYF. The CDR3 DNA reads as TGTGCCAGCAGAACTACCGTAGCGGGGGCCAAAGAGACCCAGTACTTC.

J is TRBJ2-3 and V is TRBV6-4; 7 positions agree with TRBD1. The V segment lost 0 bases and the J segment 3 bases; nucleotides outside the gene matches: 6. Germline V gene sequence: CDR1 MRHNA, CDR2 SNTAGT. The CDR3 is 16 residues long. The CDR3 protein is CASSDSTGKGTDTQYF. DNA for the CDR3: TGTGCCAGCAGTGACTCGACAGGGAAGGGTACAGATACGCAGTATTTT.

This sequence joins TRBV30 and TRBJ2-5; D might be TRBD1 or TRBD2, each matching 5 bases. Germline values: CDR1 GTSNPN, CDR2 SVGIG (reference sequence). V lost 0 bases and J lost 1, with 12 bases in between. The CDR3 spans 15 residues. The CDR3 is CAWSVSTRGQETQYF. CDR3 coding DNA: TGTGCCTGGAGTGTAAGTACTAGGGGCCAAGAGACCCAGTACTTC.